Below are 8 T cell receptor beta chains sequenced from a single sample in a study of blood T cell repertoires in COVID-19. The table came from immunoSEQ multiplex PCR; TCRdb's copy has only in-frame clones and leaves some out. Among 90,000 to 110,000 clones, 82% were seen once, and the ten largest hold just over 15%. The sequencing input was peripheral blood. These receptors were collected from a woman older than 75 with acute or convalescent COVID-19.

This clone was counted only a few times. V usage is TRBV3-1 (or the pseudogene TRBV3-2) and J usage is TRBJ1-1; D not resolved. Germline CDR1 and CDR2: LGHDT and YNNKEL (reference sequence). The germline V and J ends were trimmed by 0 bases and 0 bases, with 8 bases remaining between them. This CDR3 is built from 15 residues. The CDR3, as DNA: TGTGCCAGCAGCCAAGAGGCAGCGCTGAACACTGAAGCTTTCTTT. Translation: CASSQEAALNTEAFF.

The V call is TRBV7-8, the J call TRBJ2-2; the D gene could be TRBD1 or TRBD2 (9 bases each). The V end was cut by 5 bases, the J end by 3 bases, with 37 bases between. CDR1 and CDR2 from the germline V gene are SGHVS and FQNEAQ. The CDR3 has 23 residues. The CDR3 nucleotides are TGTGCCAGCAGCCCTAACAGGGGGCTGGCTAGCGGGATGGCCCGTCGGGACACCGGGGAGCTGTTTTTT. Translated: CASSPNRGLASGMARRDTGELFF.

The rearrangement uses TRBV19 and TRBJ1-2; D is perhaps TRBD1 (6 bases). With 6 bases removed from V and 4 bases from J, the gap between germline ends came to 15 bases. This CDR3 has 14 residues. CDR1 and CDR2 from the germline V gene are LNHDA and SQIVND (reference sequence). This chain's CDR3 is CASRDDRISYGYTF. CDR3 DNA sequence: TGTGCCAGTAGGGACGACAGGATCAGCTATGGCTACACCTTC.

V gene TRBV29-1 combines with J gene TRBJ2-1; 7 bases are shared with TRBD2. Trimming cost V 4 bases and J 8 bases; bases outside gene matches: 8. Germline-derived CDR1 and CDR2 are SQVTM and ANQGSEA. The CDR3 totals 13 residues. CDR3 protein: CSVGGRNSDEQFF. CDR3 bases: TGCAGCGTTGGCGGGAGAAATTCGGATGAGCAGTTCTTC.

In its sample, this clone was seen a few times. The J gene is TRBJ1-1, the V gene TRBV6-6, with D unclear. The germline gives CDR1 MNHNY, CDR2 SVGAGI (reference sequence). Deletions cut 2 bases from V and 4 bases from J, with 5 bases between. The CDR3 runs 12 residues. Here the CDR3 reads CASSYPFTEAFF. DNA of the CDR3: TGTGCCAGCAGTTACCCGTTCACTGAAGCTTTCTTT.

This clone has a single count. The CDR3 is CASGPLGGGNQPQHF. CDR3 sequence (DNA): TGTGCCAGCGGACCCTTGGGGGGGGGCAATCAGCCCCAGCATTTT. The chain uses TRBV28 and TRBJ1-5; TRBD1 is a possible D gene (5 bases). Per the germline V gene, CDR1 is MDHEN and CDR2 is SYDVKM. The germline V and J ends were trimmed by 8 bases and 2 bases, with 16 bases remaining between them. This CDR3 has 15 amino acids. The complete variable domain, with remaining parts taken from reference TRBV28 and TRBJ1-5, reads DVKVTQSSRYLVKRTGEKVFLECVQDMDHENMFWYRQDPGLGLRLIYFSYDVKMKEKGDIPEGYSVSREKKERFSLILESASTNQTSMYLCASGPLGGGNQPQHFGDGTRLSIL.

This clone appeared once. The V and J genes are TRBV30 and TRBJ1-1, with D unclear. The CDR3 covers 11 residues. Germline CDR1 is GTSNPN and CDR2 is SVGIG (reference sequence). The germline V and J ends were trimmed by 3 bases and 7 bases, with 9 bases remaining between them. Here the CDR3 DNA reads TGTGCCTGGAGGATAAACGGTGAAGCTTTCTTT. Translated, it gives CAWRINGEAFF.

The chain recombines TRBV24-1 with TRBJ2-1, with D perhaps TRBD2 (6 bases). Germline V lookup: CDR1 KGHDR, CDR2 SFDVKD. The V end was cut by 4 bases, the J end by 5 bases, with 11 bases between. This CDR3 contains 14 residues. The CDR3 DNA sequence: TGTGCCACCAGTGAGAGAGCGGGTAACAATGAGCAGTTCTTC. Encoded protein: CATSERAGNNEQFF.